This TCR beta chain was recorded in a study of persistence of HIV-infected CD4 T cells. This clone came up a few times. What it binds is unknown. The germline V and J ends were trimmed by 0 bases and 8 bases, with 8 bases remaining between them. Germline V gives CDR1 MNHEY, CDR2 SVGAGI. The CDR3 runs to 14 residues. Cells were stimulated with overlapping HIV-1 Gag 15-mer peptides. Sorting selected CD4+ T cells upregulating both CD40 ligand and CD69. CD8+ T cells were removed from PBMCs prior to stimulation. The immunoSEQ assay was version 4, run in survey mode. Produced via immunoSEQ multiplex PCR; TCRdb's table is partial and in-frame only. This repertoire shows nearly 20,000 clones, 55% to 65% found once; its top ten account for 1.5% to 2%.

This chain uses TRBV6-5 with TRBJ1-6; D not certain. The source material was CD4+ T cells sorted from PBMCs after approximately 18-hour stimulation, sampled from a patient who received antiretroviral therapy. The sequence derives from an adult woman with HIV who was CMV-seropositive. The CDR3 nucleotides are TGTGCCAGCAGTTACTCGTTCGGTGATTCACCCCTCCACTTT. Translation gives CASSYSFGDSPLHF.